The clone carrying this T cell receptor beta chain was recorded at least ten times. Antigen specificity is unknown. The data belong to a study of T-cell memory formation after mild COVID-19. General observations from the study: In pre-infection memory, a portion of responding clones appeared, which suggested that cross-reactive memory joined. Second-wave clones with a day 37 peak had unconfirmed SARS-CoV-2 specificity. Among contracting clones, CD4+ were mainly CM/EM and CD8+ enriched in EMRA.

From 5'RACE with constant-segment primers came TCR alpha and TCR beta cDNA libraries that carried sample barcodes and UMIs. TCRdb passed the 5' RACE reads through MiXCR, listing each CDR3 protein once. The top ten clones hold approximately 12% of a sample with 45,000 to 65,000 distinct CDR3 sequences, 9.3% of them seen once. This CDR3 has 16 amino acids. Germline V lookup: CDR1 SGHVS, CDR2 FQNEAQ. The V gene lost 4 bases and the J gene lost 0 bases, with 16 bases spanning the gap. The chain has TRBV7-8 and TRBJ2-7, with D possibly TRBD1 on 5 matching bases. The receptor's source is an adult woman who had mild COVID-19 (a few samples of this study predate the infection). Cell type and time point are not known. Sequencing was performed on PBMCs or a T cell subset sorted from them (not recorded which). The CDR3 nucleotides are TGTGCCAGCAGCTCTCAGGACACCCGAAGCTCCTACGAGCAGTACTTC. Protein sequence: CASSSQDTRSSYEQYF.